This T cell receptor beta chain was sequenced for a study of T cell responses to AZD1222 COVID-19 vaccine. Produced via immunoSEQ multiplex PCR; TCRdb's table is partial and in-frame only. The repertoire holds about 160,000 clones, with roughly nine tenths as singletons. Study results and limitations: With dominance at 160-218 and 743-854, vaccine-associated CD4 TCRs spanned spike.

The CDR3 runs to 16 residues. Germline lookup yields CDR1 SGHRS and CDR2 YFSETQ. After removal of 3 bases from V and 6 bases from J, the junction contained 12 bases not matched to a gene. On this clone: Its antigen is not known.

This TCR was recovered from an adult who received the AZD1222 COVID-19 vaccine. The sample was peripheral blood, taken 28 days after the second AZD1222 dose. The rearrangement joins TRBV5-1 to TRBJ2-3, with 8 positions matching TRBD2. The CDR3 DNA follows: TGCGCCAGCAGCTGGGGACTAGTAGGTCCCGGGGATACGCAGTATTTT. It is translated as CASSWGLVGPGDTQYF.